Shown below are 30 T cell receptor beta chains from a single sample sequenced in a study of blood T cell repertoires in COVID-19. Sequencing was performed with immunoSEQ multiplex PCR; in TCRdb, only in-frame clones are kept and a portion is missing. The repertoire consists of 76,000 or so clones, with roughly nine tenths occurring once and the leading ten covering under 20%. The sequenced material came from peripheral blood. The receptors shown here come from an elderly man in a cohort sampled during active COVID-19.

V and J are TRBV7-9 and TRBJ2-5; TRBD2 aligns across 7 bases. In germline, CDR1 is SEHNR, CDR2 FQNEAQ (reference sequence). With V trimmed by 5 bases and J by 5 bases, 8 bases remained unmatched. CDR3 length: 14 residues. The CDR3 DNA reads TGTGCCAGCAGCCTCGGACTAGTTCGGGAGACCCAGTACTTC. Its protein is CASSLGLVRETQYF.

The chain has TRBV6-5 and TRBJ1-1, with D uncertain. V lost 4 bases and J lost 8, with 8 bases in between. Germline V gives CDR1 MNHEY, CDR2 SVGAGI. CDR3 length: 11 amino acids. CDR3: CASSSLAEAFF. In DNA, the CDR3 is TGTGCCAGCAGTTCGCTGGCCGAAGCTTTCTTT.

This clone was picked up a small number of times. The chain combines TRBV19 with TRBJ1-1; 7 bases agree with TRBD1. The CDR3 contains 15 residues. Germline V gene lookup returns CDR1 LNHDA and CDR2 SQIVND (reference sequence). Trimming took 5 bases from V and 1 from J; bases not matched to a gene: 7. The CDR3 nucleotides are TGTGCCAGTAGTCCCCGCGGGGACAGGAACACTGAAGCTTTCTTT. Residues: CASSPRGDRNTEAFF.

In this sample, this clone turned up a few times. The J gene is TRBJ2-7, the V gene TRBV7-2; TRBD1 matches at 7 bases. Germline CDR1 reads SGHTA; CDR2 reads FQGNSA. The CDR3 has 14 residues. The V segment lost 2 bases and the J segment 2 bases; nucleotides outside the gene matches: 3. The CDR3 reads CASSLNRGTYEQYF. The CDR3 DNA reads TGTGCCAGCAGCTTAAACAGGGGCACCTACGAGCAGTACTTC.

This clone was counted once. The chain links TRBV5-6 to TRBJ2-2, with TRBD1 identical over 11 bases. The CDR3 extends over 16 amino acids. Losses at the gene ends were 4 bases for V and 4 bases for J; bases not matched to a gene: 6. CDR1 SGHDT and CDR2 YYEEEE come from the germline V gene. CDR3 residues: CASSRPGTGGTGELFF. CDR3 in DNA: TGTGCCAGCAGCCGCCCCGGGACAGGGGGCACCGGGGAGCTGTTTTTT.

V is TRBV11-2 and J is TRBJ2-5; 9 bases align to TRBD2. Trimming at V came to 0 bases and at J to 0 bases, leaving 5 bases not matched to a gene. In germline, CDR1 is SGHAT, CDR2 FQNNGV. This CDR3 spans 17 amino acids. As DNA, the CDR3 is TGTGCCAGCAGCTTAGATCTAAGCGGGGGGTACCAAGAGACCCAGTACTTC. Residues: CASSLDLSGGYQETQYF.

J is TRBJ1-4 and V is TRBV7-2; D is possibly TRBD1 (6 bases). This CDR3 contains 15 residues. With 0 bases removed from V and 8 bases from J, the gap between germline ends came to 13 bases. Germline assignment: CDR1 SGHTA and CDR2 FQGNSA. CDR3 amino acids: CASSLARGAGEKLFF. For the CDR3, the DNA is TGTGCCAGCAGCTTAGCGCGGGGGGCTGGCGAAAAACTGTTTTTT.

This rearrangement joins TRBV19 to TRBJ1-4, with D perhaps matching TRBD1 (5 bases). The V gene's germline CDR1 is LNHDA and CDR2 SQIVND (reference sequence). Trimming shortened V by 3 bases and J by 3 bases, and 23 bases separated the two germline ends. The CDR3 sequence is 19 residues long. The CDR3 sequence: CASSIRFNPQGLANEKLFF. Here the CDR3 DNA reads TGTGCCAGTAGTATTCGCTTTAATCCCCAGGGTCTGGCTAATGAAAAACTGTTTTTT.

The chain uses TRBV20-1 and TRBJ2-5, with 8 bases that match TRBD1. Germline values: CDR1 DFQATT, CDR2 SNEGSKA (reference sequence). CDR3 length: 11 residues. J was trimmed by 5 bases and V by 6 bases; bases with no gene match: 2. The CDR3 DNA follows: TGCAGTGCGAGACAGGGGGAGACCCAGTACTTC. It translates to CSARQGETQYF.

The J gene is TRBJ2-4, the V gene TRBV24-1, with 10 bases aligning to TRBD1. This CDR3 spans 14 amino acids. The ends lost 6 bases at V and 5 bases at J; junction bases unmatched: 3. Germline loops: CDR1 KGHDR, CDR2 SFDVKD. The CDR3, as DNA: TGTGCCACCAGTCCCGGACAGGGGGAAAACATTCAGTACTTC. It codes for CATSPGQGENIQYF.

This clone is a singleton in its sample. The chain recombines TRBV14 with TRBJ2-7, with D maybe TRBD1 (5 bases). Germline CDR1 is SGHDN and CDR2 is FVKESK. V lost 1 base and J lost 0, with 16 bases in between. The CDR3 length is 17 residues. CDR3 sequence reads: CASSQVSAGLSSYEQYV. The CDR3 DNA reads TGTGCCAGCAGCCAAGTATCGGCAGGGCTGAGCTCCTACGAGCAGTACGTC.

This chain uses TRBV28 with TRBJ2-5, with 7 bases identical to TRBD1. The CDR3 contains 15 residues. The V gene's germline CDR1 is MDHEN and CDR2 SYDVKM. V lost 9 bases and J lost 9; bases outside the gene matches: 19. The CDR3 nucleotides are TGTGCCAGTGATCGAGGGGGCGCAGTCGGTAGAGCCCAGTACTTC. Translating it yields CASDRGGAVGRAQYF.

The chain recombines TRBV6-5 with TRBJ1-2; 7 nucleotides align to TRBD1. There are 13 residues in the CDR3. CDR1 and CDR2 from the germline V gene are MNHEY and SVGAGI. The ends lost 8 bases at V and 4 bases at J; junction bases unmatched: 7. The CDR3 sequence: CASGTQGIYGYTF. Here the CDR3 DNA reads TGTGCCAGCGGTACACAGGGGATCTATGGCTACACCTTC.

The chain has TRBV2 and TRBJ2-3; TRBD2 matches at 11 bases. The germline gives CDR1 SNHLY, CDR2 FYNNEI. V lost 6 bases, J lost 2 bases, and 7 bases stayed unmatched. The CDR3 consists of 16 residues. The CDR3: CASRILAGVPTDTQYF. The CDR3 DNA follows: TGTGCCAGCAGGATACTAGCGGGGGTTCCCACAGATACGCAGTATTTT.

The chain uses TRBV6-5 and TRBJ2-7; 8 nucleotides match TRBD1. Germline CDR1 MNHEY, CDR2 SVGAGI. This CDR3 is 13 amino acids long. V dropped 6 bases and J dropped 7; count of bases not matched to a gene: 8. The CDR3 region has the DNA TGTGCCAGCAGGATCAGCAGGGGGCGAGAGCAGTACTTC. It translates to CASRISRGREQYF.

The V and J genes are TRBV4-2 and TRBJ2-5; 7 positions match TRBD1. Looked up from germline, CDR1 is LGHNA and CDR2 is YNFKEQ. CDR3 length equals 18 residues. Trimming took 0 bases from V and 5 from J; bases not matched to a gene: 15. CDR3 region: CASSQDRGQGVVLETQYF. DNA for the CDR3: TGTGCCAGCAGCCAAGATCGCGGTCAGGGGGTCGTTTTGGAGACCCAGTACTTC.

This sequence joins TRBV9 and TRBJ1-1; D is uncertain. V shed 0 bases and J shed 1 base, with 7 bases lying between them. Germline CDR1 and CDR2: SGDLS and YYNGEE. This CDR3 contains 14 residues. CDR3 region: CASSVANGNTEAFF. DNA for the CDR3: TGTGCCAGCAGCGTAGCTAACGGGAACACTGAAGCTTTCTTT.

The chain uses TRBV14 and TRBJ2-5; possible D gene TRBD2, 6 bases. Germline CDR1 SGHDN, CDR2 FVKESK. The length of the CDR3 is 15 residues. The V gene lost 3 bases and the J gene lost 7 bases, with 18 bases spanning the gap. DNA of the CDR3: TGTGCCAGCAGCCACAACTCCCTAGCGTCCGGGACCCAGTACTTC. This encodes CASSHNSLASGTQYF.

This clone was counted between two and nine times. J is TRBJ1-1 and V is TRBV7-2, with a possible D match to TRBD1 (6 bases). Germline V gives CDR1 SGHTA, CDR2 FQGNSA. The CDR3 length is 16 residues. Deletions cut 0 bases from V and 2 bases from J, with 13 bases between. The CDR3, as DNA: TGTGCCAGCAGCTTAGCGGGGGGGACATATAACACTGAAGCTTTCTTT. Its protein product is CASSLAGGTYNTEAFF.

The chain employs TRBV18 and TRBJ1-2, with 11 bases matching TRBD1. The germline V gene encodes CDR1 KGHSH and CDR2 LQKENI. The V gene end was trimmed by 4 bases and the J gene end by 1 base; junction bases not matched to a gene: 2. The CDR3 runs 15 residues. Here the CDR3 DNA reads TGTGCCAGCTCACGGACAGGGGGCGATAACTATGGCTACACCTTC. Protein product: CASSRTGGDNYGYTF.

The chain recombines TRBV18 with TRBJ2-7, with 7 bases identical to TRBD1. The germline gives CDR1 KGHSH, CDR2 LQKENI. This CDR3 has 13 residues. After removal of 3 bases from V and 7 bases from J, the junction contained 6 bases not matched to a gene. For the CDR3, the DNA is TGTGCCAGCTCACCGACAGGGCTTAAGGAGCAGTACGTC. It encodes CASSPTGLKEQYV.

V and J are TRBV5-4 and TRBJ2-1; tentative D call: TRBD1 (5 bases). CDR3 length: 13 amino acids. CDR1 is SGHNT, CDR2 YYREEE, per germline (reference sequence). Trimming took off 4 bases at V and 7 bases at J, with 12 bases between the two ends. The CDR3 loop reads CASSDDSLNEQFF. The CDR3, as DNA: TGTGCCAGCAGCGACGACAGCCTTAATGAGCAGTTCTTC.

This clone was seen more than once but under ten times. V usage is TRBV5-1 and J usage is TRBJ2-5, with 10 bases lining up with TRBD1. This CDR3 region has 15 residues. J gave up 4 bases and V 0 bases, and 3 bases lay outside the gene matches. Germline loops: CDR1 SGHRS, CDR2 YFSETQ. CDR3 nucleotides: TGCGCCAGCAGCTTGGAAAGGACAGGGGGAGAGACCCAGTACTTC. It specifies CASSLERTGGETQYF.

Here the CDR3 reads CASSRGRGTEAFF. DNA of the CDR3: TGTGCCAGCAGCAGGGGGCGGGGCACTGAAGCTTTCTTT. The rearrangement joins TRBV27 to TRBJ1-1; 8 bases align to TRBD1. J gave up 4 bases and V 6 bases, and 4 bases lay outside the gene matches. The CDR3 is made up of 13 amino acids. CDR1 and CDR2 (germline): MNHEY, SMNVEV (reference sequence).

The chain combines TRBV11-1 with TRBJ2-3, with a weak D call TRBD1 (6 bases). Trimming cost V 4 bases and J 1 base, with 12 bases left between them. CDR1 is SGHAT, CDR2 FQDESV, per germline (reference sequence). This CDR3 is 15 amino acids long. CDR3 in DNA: TGTGCCAGCAGCTCCAGGGGAGAGCGCACAGATACGCAGTATTTT. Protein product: CASSSRGERTDTQYF.

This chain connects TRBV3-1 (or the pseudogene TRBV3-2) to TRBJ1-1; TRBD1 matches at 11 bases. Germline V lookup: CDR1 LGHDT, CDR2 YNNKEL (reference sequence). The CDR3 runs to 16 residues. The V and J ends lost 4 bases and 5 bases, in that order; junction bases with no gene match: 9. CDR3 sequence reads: CASSLSRGTGGTEAFF. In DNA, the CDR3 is TGTGCCAGCAGCCTTTCACGGGGGACAGGGGGAACTGAAGCTTTCTTT.

CDR3 in amino acids: CASSFLAGGLGDTQYF. In DNA, the CDR3 is TGTGCCAGCAGCTTTCTAGCGGGGGGGCTTGGAGATACGCAGTATTTT. V and J are TRBV7-9 and TRBJ2-3; TRBD2 matches at 12 bases. The CDR3 is 16 residues long. Germline assignment: CDR1 SEHNR and CDR2 FQNEAQ (reference sequence). The V and J ends lost 3 bases and 5 bases, in that order; junction bases with no gene match: 6.

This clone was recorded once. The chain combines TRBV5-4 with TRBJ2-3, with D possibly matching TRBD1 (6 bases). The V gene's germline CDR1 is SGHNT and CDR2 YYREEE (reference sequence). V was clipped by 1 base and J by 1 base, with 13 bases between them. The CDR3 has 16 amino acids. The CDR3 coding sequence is TGTGCCAGCAGCTTGCCGCCGGGACAAGGCACAGATACGCAGTATTTT. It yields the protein CASSLPPGQGTDTQYF.

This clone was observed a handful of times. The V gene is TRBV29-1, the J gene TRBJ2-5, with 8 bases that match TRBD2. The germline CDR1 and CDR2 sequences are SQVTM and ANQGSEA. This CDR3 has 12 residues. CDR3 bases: TGCAGTGCAGCGGGAGATCAAGAGACCCAGTACTTC. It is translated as CSAAGDQETQYF.

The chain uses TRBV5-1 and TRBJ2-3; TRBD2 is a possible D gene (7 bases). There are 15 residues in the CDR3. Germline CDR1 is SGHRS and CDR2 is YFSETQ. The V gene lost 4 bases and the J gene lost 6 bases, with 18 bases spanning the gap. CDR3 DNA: TGCGCCAGCAGCCGGGGGGCAGGGGCTTACGATACGCAGTATTTT. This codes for CASSRGAGAYDTQYF.